The 25 T cell receptor beta chains in this list originate from one sample, sequenced in a study of shared clonotypes between healthy human individuals. The method was immunoSEQ multiplex PCR; TCRdb's version includes in-frame clones alone and lacks a portion of them. The sample contains hundreds of thousands of clones, around 73% of which appear only once. What was sequenced was memory CD4+ T cells sorted from blood. Subset described: CD45RA-negative fraction. The receptors derive from a woman aged 25 to 39 in good health.

Worth noting for this clone: The same CDR3 is also encoded by other DNA sequences in this sample. The genes are TRBV7-9 and TRBJ1-1; 8 bases align to TRBD1. Trimming took 1 base from V and 5 from J; bases not matched to a gene: 3. CDR3 length equals 14 residues. Germline V gives CDR1 SEHNR, CDR2 FQNEAQ (reference sequence). The CDR3, as DNA: TGTGCCAGCAGCTTAGTGCAGGGGGCGACTGAAGCTTTCTTT. It translates to CASSLVQGATEAFF.

The V and J genes are TRBV5-1 and TRBJ2-7; no firm D call. Germline V gene sequence: CDR1 SGHRS, CDR2 YFSETQ. The germline V and J ends were trimmed by 0 bases and 3 bases, with 16 bases remaining between them. CDR3 length equals 16 residues. CDR3 residues: CASSLAQQVTNYEQYF. Written as DNA, the CDR3 is TGCGCCAGCAGCTTGGCTCAGCAGGTTACGAACTACGAGCAGTACTTC.

The chain uses TRBV7-3 and TRBJ2-2, with D tentatively TRBD1 or TRBD2 (6 bases each). The length of the CDR3 is 15 residues. The V gene lost 5 bases and the J gene lost 2 bases, with 12 bases spanning the gap. Germline loops: CDR1 SGHTA, CDR2 FQGTGA. CDR3 nucleotides: TGTGCCAGCAGCCGGGGGCCAGGAAACACCGGGGAGCTGTTTTTT. The encoded protein is CASSRGPGNTGELFF. The full variable domain, its missing parts supplied by reference TRBV7-3 and TRBJ2-2, is GAGVSQTPSNKVTEKGKYVELRCDPISGHTALYWYRQSLGQGPEFLIYFQGTGAADDSGLPNDRFFAVRPEGSVSTLKIQRTERGDSAVYLCASSRGPGNTGELFFGEGSRLTVL.

This clone appeared a few times. The CDR3 nucleotides are TGCAGCGTTGAAGATCTGGATAACTATGGCTACACCTTC. Translated: CSVEDLDNYGYTF. The chain has TRBV29-1 and TRBJ1-2; unclear D gene. Germline assignment: CDR1 SQVTM and CDR2 ANQGSEA. The CDR3 is 13 residues long. V was cut by 0 bases and J by 1 base, with 6 bases left in between.

This clone has a handful of counts. The chain is built from TRBV5-4 and TRBJ2-2; D unclear. The germline V gene encodes CDR1 SGHNT and CDR2 YYREEE (reference sequence). The CDR3 runs to 15 residues. Trimming shortened V by 4 bases and J by 0 bases, and 10 bases separated the two germline ends. CDR3 in amino acids: CASSRTFANTGELFF. CDR3 bases: TGTGCCAGCAGCAGGACCTTTGCGAACACCGGGGAGCTGTTTTTT.

This chain links TRBV27 with TRBJ1-2; D may be TRBD1 (6 bases). Deletions cut 5 bases from V and 1 base from J, with 8 bases between. The germline gives CDR1 MNHEY, CDR2 SMNVEV (reference sequence). The CDR3 is 13 residues long. The CDR3 DNA is TGTGCCAGCAGTCTCAGGGGTAACTATGGCTACACCTTC. Protein: CASSLRGNYGYTF.

J is TRBJ1-2 and V is TRBV15; D might be TRBD1 (6 bases). CDR3 length equals 16 residues. CDR1 LNHNV and CDR2 YYDKDF come from the germline V gene (reference sequence). The V and J ends lost 3 bases and 0 bases respectively, with 14 bases between them. DNA for the CDR3: TGTGCCACCAGCAGTCGGACAGTGGGGACTAACTATGGCTACACCTTC. Its translation: CATSSRTVGTNYGYTF.

This clone came up a few times. Other DNA sequences in this specimen translate into the identical CDR3. The chain joins TRBV2 to TRBJ1-4; D may be TRBD1 (6 bases). V lost 4 bases and J lost 4, with 10 bases in between. Germline V gene data show CDR1 as SNHLY and CDR2 as FYNNEI. The CDR3 is made up of 14 amino acids. CDR3 sequence: CASSVQGFNEKLFF. CDR3 DNA: TGTGCCAGCAGTGTACAGGGCTTTAATGAAAAACTGTTTTTT.

This rearrangement joins TRBV5-1 to TRBJ2-3, with a tentative D call TRBD2 (5 bases). Deletions cut 6 bases from V and 5 bases from J, with 19 bases between. The germline V gene has CDR1 SGHRS and CDR2 YFSETQ. The CDR3 spans 15 residues. CDR3 in amino acids: CASTLAGRLVDTQYF. In nucleotides, the CDR3 is TGCGCCAGCACTCTAGCCGGCCGCCTGGTAGATACGCAGTATTTT.

The sample holds a few counts of this clone. The V and J genes are TRBV18 and TRBJ1-1, with D possibly matching TRBD1 (5 bases). This CDR3 comprises 12 residues. V was clipped by 6 bases and J by 8 bases, with 13 bases between them. Germline lookup yields CDR1 KGHSH and CDR2 LQKENI. CDR3 nucleotides: TGTGCCAGCTCGCCCGACAGTGACGAAGCTTTCTTT. Protein: CASSPDSDEAFF.

The gene calls are TRBV27 and TRBJ2-2; D gene unclear. Between the trimmed V and J ends, which lost 3 bases and 0 bases, there was a span of 8 bases. Germline V gene data show CDR1 as MNHEY and CDR2 as SMNVEV (reference sequence). The CDR3 spans 15 residues. Here the CDR3 reads CASSFYRPNTGELFF. Written as DNA, the CDR3 is TGTGCCAGCAGTTTCTACAGACCGAACACCGGGGAGCTGTTTTTT.

The chain has TRBV25-1 and TRBJ2-7; 7 positions agree with TRBD2. Unmatched junction bases numbered 1, after V lost 2 bases and J lost 0 bases. The V gene's germline CDR1 is MGHDK and CDR2 SYGVNS. The CDR3 has 14 amino acids. CDR3 amino acids: CASSEGEGSYEQYF. CDR3 DNA sequence: TGTGCCAGCAGTGAAGGGGAGGGCTCCTACGAGCAGTACTTC.

The chain links TRBV28 to TRBJ2-5, with D hard to call. V dropped 4 bases and J dropped 5 bases, with 17 bases sitting between them. CDR3 length equals 15 residues. Germline loops: CDR1 MDHEN, CDR2 SYDVKM. The CDR3: CASSSRTTVGETQYF. The CDR3 DNA reads as TGTGCCAGCAGTTCCCGGACGACGGTAGGCGAGACCCAGTACTTC. Complete variable domain (other parts from reference TRBV28 and TRBJ2-5): DVKVTQSSRYLVKRTGEKVFLECVQDMDHENMFWYRQDPGLGLRLIYFSYDVKMKEKGDIPEGYSVSREKKERFSLILESASTNQTSMYLCASSSRTTVGETQYFGPGTRLLVL.

The chain combines TRBV7-9 with TRBJ2-4; D is tentatively TRBD1 or TRBD2 (5 bases each). From germline, CDR1 is SEHNR and CDR2 FQNEAQ (reference sequence). Trimming took off 4 bases at V and 9 bases at J, with 19 bases between the two ends. CDR3 length: 15 amino acids. In DNA form, the CDR3 reads TGTGCCAGCAGCTCGCCGGGACCTACGAATCGCATTCAGTACTTC. It is translated as CASSSPGPTNRIQYF. The variable domain in full, completed from reference TRBV7-9 and TRBJ2-4, reads DTGVSQNPRHKITKRGQNVTFRCDPISEHNRLYWYRQTLGQGPEFLTYFQNEAQLEKSRLLSDRFSAERPKGSFSTLEIQRTEQGDSAMYLCASSSPGPTNRIQYFGAGTRLSVL.

With respect to this clone: The same CDR3 is also encoded by other DNA sequences in this sample. This chain connects TRBV7-2 to TRBJ2-3, with D perhaps matching TRBD1 (6 bases). The length of the CDR3 is 15 residues. Germline CDR1 and CDR2: SGHTA and FQGNSA. Trimming stripped 3 bases from V and 3 bases from J, with 13 bases between. CDR3 sequence: CASSLGHPGTDTQYF. The CDR3 region has the DNA TGTGCCAGCAGCTTGGGACACCCCGGAACAGATACGCAGTATTTT.

The table lists this clone with a few counts. This chain joins TRBV2 and TRBJ1-2; 10 bases are shared with TRBD1. Looked up from germline, CDR1 is SNHLY and CDR2 is FYNNEI. The CDR3 is 13 residues long. J was trimmed by 7 bases and V by 6 bases; bases with no gene match: 5. CDR3 in amino acids: CASSRQGAGGYTF. CDR3 nucleotide sequence: TGTGCCAGCAGCCGACAGGGGGCAGGTGGCTACACCTTC.

This sequence joins TRBV27 and TRBJ2-1; 13 bases agree with TRBD2. The ends lost 7 bases at V and 7 bases at J; junction bases unmatched: 10. The germline V gene encodes CDR1 MNHEY and CDR2 SMNVEV (reference sequence). The CDR3 sequence is 16 residues long. For the CDR3, the DNA is TGTGCCAGCAACTTTGGGACTAGCGGGAAATTTAATGAGCAGTTCTTC. Encoded protein: CASNFGTSGKFNEQFF.

CDR3 bases: TGTGCCAGCAGTTCCAGGAGGAATACGCAGTATTTT. The encoded protein is CASSSRRNTQYF. The chain links TRBV6-5 to TRBJ2-3, with D maybe TRBD2 (5 bases). The V end lost 4 bases, the J end lost 7 bases, and 9 bases lay between the germline ends. This CDR3 is built from 12 residues. Per the germline V gene, CDR1 is MNHEY and CDR2 is SVGAGI.

V usage is TRBV28 and J usage is TRBJ1-1; D gene uncertain. There are 15 residues in the CDR3. The ends were cut back, 5 bases at V and 4 bases at J, with 17 bases in the middle. Germline CDR1 is MDHEN and CDR2 is SYDVKM. The CDR3 sequence: CASSGFEAAGTEAFF. In DNA form, the CDR3 reads TGTGCCAGCAGTGGCTTCGAGGCAGCGGGCACTGAAGCTTTCTTT.

V usage is TRBV5-1 and J usage is TRBJ1-5, with 7 bases identical to TRBD1. The V segment lost 1 base and the J segment 5 bases; nucleotides outside the gene matches: 3. The CDR3 runs 14 residues. Germline values: CDR1 SGHRS, CDR2 YFSETQ. CDR3 sequence (DNA): TGCGCCAGCAGCTTGTCCGGGACAGATCAGCCCCAGCATTTT. Amino acid sequence: CASSLSGTDQPQHF. The full variable domain, its missing parts supplied by reference TRBV5-1 and TRBJ1-5, is KAGVTQTPRYLIKTRGQQVTLSCSPISGHRSVSWYQQTPGQGLQFLFEYFSETQRNKGNFPGRFSGRQFSNSRSEMNVSTLELGDSALYLCASSLSGTDQPQHFGDGTRLSIL.

This clone appeared once. V is TRBV6-1 and J is TRBJ2-7; maybe TRBD1 (5 bases). V dropped 6 bases and J dropped 1 base, with 13 bases sitting between them. Germline V CDR1 and CDR2: MNHNS, SASEGT. This CDR3 is 14 amino acids long. CDR3 sequence (DNA): TGTGCCAGCAGCGTTACAGGTCCATCCTACGAGCAGTACTTC. Its translation: CASSVTGPSYEQYF.

For this clone: The sample has other DNA sequences that encode this CDR3 too. The chain links TRBV5-1 to TRBJ2-3; TRBD1 matches at 11 bases. Germline trimming cut 4 bases from V and 5 bases from J; bases unmatched to any gene: 3. The CDR3 consists of 14 residues. Germline V lookup: CDR1 SGHRS, CDR2 YFSETQ. Here the CDR3 DNA reads TGCGCCAGCAGCATCGGGACAGGGGGAGATACGCAGTATTTT. Amino acid sequence: CASSIGTGGDTQYF.

Only a few counts were recorded for this clone. The chain is built from TRBV11-2 and TRBJ2-1; 9 bases agree with TRBD1. Germline V gene lookup returns CDR1 SGHAT and CDR2 FQNNGV. The trim removed 0 bases at V and 6 bases at J, leaving 6 bases unmatched. CDR3 length: 16 amino acids. Here the CDR3 DNA reads TGTGCCAGCAGCTTAGAATACGGACAGGGGTTCAATGAGCAGTTCTTC. This encodes CASSLEYGQGFNEQFF.

This chain links TRBV14 with TRBJ2-2, with 13 bases that match TRBD2. Germline lookup yields CDR1 SGHDN and CDR2 FVKESK. CDR3 length equals 16 residues. Unmatched junction bases numbered 5, after V lost 6 bases and J lost 4 bases. CDR3 amino acids: CASSLLAGGFTGELFF. CDR3 DNA: TGTGCCAGCAGTCTACTAGCGGGAGGGTTCACCGGGGAGCTGTTTTTT.

This clone turned up a few times. The chain recombines TRBV2 with TRBJ1-2; 7 bases line up with TRBD1. The CDR3 loop spans 12 amino acids. V lost 7 bases to trimming and J lost 5 bases; unmatched junction nucleotides: 4. Germline lookup yields CDR1 SNHLY and CDR2 FYNNEI. The CDR3 DNA reads as TGTGCCAGCACCGGGACAGATTATGGCTACACCTTC. This translates into CASTGTDYGYTF. Combining the CDR3 with reference TRBV2 and TRBJ1-2 gives the whole variable domain EPEVTQTPSHQVTQMGQEVILRCVPISNHLYFYWYRQILGQKVEFLVSFYNNEISEKSEIFDDQFSVERPDGSNFTLKIRSTKLEDSAMYFCASTGTDYGYTFGSGTRLTVV.